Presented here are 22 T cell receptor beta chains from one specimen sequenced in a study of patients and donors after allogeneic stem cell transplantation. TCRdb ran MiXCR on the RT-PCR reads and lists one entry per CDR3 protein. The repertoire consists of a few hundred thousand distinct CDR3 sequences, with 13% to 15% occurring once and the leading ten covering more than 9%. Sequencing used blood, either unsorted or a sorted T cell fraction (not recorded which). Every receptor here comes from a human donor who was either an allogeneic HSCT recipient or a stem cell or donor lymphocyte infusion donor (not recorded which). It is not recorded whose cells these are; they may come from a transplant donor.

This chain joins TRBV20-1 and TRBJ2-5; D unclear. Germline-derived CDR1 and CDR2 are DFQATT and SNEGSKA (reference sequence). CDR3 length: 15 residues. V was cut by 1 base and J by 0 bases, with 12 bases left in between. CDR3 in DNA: TGCAGTGCTAGAGGTCCGGGTTCCTACCAAGAGACCCAGTACTTC. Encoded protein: CSARGPGSYQETQYF.

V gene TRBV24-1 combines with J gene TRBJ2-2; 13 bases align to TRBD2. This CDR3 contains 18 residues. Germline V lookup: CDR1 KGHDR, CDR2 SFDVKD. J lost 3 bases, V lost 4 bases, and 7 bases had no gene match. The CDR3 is CATSDPGLAGPDTGELFF. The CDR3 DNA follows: TGTGCCACCAGTGACCCGGGACTAGCGGGGCCCGACACCGGGGAGCTGTTTTTT.

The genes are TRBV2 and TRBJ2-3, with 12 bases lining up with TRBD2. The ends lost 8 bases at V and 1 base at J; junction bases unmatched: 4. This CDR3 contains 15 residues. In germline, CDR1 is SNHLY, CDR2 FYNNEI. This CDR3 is CASGGTSGRTDTQYF. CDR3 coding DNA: TGTGCCAGCGGAGGGACTAGCGGGCGCACAGATACGCAGTATTTT.

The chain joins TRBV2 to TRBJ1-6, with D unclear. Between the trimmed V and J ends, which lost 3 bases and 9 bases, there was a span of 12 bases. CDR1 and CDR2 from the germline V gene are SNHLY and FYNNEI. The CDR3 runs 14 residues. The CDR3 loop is CASSESMVGSPLHF. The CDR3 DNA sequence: TGTGCCAGCAGTGAGAGCATGGTGGGTTCACCCCTCCACTTT.

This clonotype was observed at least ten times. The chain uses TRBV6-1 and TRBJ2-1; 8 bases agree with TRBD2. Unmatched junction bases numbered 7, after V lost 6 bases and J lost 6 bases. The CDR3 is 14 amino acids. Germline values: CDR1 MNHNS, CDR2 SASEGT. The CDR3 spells CASSPGGGPNEQFF. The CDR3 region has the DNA TGTGCCAGCAGCCCGGGGGGGGGCCCCAATGAGCAGTTCTTC.

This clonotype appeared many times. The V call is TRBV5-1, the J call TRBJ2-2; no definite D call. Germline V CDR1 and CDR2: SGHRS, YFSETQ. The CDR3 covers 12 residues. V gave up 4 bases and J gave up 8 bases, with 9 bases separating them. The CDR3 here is CASSPNGGELFF. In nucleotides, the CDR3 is TGCGCCAGCAGCCCGAACGGGGGGGAGCTGTTTTTT.

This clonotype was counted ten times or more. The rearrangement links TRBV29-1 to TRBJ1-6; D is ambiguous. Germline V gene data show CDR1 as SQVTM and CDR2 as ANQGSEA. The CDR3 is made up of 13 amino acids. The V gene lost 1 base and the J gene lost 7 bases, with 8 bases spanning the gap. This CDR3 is CSVEGEGNSPLHF. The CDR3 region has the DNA TGCAGCGTTGAAGGGGAGGGAAATTCACCCCTCCACTTT.

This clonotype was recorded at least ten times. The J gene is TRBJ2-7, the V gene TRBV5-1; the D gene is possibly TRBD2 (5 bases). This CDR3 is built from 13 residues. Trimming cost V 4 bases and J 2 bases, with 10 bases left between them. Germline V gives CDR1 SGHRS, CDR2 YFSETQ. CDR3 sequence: CASSPSSPYEQYF. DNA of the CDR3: TGCGCCAGCAGCCCGTCTAGCCCCTACGAGCAGTACTTC.

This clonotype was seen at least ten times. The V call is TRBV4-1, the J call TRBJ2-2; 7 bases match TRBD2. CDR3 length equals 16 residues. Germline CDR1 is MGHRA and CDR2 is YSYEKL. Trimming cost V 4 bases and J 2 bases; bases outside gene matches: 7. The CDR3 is CASSLRSSGNTGELFF. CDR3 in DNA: TGCGCCAGCAGCCTAAGGTCTAGCGGTAACACCGGGGAGCTGTTTTTT.

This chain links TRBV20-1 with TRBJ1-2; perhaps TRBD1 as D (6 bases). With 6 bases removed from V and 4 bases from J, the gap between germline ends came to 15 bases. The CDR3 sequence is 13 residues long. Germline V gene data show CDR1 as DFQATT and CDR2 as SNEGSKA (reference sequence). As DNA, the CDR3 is TGCAGTGCATTAGGGGGGGCGGCCTATGGCTACACCTTC. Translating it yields CSALGGAAYGYTF.

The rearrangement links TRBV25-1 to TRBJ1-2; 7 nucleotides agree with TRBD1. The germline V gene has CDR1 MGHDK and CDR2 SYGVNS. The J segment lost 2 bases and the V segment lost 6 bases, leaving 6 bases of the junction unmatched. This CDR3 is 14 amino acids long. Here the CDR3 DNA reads TGTGCCAGCAGACCACCGGGACAGAACTATGGCTACACCTTC. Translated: CASRPPGQNYGYTF.

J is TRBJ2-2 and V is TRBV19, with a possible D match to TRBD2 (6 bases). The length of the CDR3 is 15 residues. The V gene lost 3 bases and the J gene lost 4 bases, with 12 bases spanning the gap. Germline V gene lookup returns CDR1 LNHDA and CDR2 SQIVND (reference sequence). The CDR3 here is CASSIGGVSTGELFF. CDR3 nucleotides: TGTGCCAGTAGTATTGGAGGGGTGAGCACCGGGGAGCTGTTTTTT.

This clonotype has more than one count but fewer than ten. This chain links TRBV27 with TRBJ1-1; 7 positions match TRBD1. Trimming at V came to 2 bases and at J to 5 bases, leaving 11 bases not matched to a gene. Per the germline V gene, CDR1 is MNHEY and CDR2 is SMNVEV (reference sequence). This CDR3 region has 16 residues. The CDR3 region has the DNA TGTGCCAGCAGTTTAGGAGGGGGCGCTTCCAAGACTGAAGCTTTCTTT. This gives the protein CASSLGGGASKTEAFF.

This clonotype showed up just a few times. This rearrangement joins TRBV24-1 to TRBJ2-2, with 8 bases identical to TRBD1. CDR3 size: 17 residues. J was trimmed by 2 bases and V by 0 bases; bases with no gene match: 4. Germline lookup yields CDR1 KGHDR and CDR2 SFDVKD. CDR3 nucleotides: TGTGCCACCAGTGATTTGAAGCCAGGGGGCAACACCGGGGAGCTGTTTTTT. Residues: CATSDLKPGGNTGELFF.

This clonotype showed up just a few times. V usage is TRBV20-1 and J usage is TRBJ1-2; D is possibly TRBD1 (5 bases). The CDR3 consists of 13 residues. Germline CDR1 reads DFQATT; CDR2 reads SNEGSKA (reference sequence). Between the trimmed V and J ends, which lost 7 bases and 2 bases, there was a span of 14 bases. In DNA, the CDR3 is TGCAGTGTCCCGGCCAGGGCGAACTATGGCTACACCTTC. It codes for CSVPARANYGYTF.

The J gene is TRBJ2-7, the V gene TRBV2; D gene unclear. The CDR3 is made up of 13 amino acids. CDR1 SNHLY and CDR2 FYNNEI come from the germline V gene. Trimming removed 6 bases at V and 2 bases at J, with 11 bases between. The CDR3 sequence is CASSPGSAYEQYF. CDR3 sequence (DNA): TGTGCCAGCAGCCCCGGGTCTGCCTACGAGCAGTACTTC.

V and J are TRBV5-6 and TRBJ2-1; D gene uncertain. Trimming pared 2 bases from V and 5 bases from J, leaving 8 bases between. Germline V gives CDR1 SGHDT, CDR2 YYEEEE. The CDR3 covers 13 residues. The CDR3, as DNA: TGTGCCAGCAGCTTATTGAGAGACAATGAGCAGTTCTTC. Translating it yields CASSLLRDNEQFF. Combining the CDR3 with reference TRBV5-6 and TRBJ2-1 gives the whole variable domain DAGVTQSPTHLIKTRGQQVTLRCSPKSGHDTVSWYQQALGQGPQFIFQYYEEEERQRGNFPDRFSGHQFPNYSSELNVNALLLGDSALYLCASSLLRDNEQFFGPGTRLTVL.

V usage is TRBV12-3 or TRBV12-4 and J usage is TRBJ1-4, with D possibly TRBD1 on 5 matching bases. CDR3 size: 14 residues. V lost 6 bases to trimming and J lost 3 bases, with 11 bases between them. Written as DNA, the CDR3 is TGTGCCAGCAGCCCGACAGCCCCTAATGAAAAACTGTTTTTT. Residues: CASSPTAPNEKLFF.

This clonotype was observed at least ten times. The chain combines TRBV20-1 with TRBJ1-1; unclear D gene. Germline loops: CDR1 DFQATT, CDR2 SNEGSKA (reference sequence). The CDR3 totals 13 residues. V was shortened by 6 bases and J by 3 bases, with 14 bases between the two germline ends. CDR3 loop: CSAPKTGDTEAFF. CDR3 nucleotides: TGCAGTGCACCAAAAACCGGGGACACTGAAGCTTTCTTT.

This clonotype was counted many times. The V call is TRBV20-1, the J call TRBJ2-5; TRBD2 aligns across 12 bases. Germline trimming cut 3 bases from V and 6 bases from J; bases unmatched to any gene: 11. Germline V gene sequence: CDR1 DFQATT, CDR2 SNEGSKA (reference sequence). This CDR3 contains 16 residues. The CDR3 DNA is TGCAGTGCTAGGGTCCCTAGCGGGGGGGCTGTACAGACCCAGTACTTC. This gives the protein CSARVPSGGAVQTQYF.

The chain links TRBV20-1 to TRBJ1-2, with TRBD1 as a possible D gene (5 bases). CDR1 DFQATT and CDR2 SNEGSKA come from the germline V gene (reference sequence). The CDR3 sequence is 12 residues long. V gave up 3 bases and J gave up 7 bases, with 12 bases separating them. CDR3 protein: CSARKAGVGYTF. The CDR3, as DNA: TGCAGTGCTAGGAAAGCGGGGGTTGGCTACACCTTC.

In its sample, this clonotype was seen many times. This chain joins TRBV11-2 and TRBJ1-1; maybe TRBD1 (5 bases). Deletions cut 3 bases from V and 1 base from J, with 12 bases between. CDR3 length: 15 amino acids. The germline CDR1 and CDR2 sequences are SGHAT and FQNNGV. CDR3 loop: CASSLGRQTNTEAFF. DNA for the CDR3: TGTGCCAGCAGCTTGGGGCGGCAAACGAACACTGAAGCTTTCTTT.